The next 21 T cell receptor beta chains were all read from a single sample in a study of cytomegalovirus exposure and HLA in healthy donors. The PCR used 60 Vbeta and 13 Jbeta primers. Assay: immunoSEQ multiplex PCR; the TCRdb copy retains only in-frame clones and omits some. The table for this sample gives approximately 120,000 clones. Sequenced input: PBMCs. The receptor set was obtained from a man aged 30 to 39 in good health and CMV-seronegative.

This chain connects TRBV10-3 to TRBJ2-3; D not certain. V shed 4 bases and J shed 6 bases, with 11 bases lying between them. CDR3 length: 13 residues. CDR1 is ENHRY and CDR2 is SYGVKD in the germline V gene. The CDR3 spells CAISGATLDTQYF. In DNA form, the CDR3 reads TGTGCCATCAGTGGCGCCACCCTGGATACGCAGTATTTT.

The rearrangement joins TRBV7-9 to TRBJ1-4, with a possible D match to TRBD1 (6 bases). CDR1 SEHNR and CDR2 FQNEAQ come from the germline V gene (reference sequence). The length of the CDR3 is 15 residues. Between the trimmed V and J ends, which lost 5 bases and 7 bases, there was a span of 17 bases. The CDR3 region is CASSRGRGLGEKLFF. CDR3 nucleotide sequence: TGTGCCAGCAGCCGCGGGAGGGGGTTAGGTGAAAAACTGTTTTTT.

CDR3 in amino acids: CASSLSQSYEQYF. The CDR3 bases are TGTGCCAGCAGTTTAAGTCAGTCCTACGAGCAGTACTTC. V gene TRBV27 combines with J gene TRBJ2-7, with D unclear. This CDR3 region has 13 residues. Germline V gene data show CDR1 as MNHEY and CDR2 as SMNVEV (reference sequence). The V end lost 2 bases, the J end lost 1 base, and 6 bases lay between the germline ends.

V gene TRBV6-5 combines with J gene TRBJ2-1; 9 nucleotides agree with TRBD1. The J segment lost 4 bases and the V segment lost 4 bases, leaving 5 bases of the junction unmatched. The CDR3 spans 15 residues. The V gene's germline CDR1 is MNHEY and CDR2 SVGAGI. In nucleotides, the CDR3 is TGTGCCAGCAGTTTACAGGGGGCCCAATACAATGAGCAGTTCTTC. Translation gives CASSLQGAQYNEQFF.

The chain has TRBV5-1 and TRBJ1-5; D is ambiguous. The CDR3 runs to 13 residues. Trimming took 4 bases from V and 4 from J, leaving 9 bases between them. Germline V CDR1 and CDR2: SGHRS, YFSETQ. CDR3 region: CASSRGLNQPQHF. The CDR3 nucleotides read TGCGCCAGCAGCCGCGGGTTAAATCAGCCCCAGCATTTT.

The V and J genes are TRBV7-9 and TRBJ1-2; 12 positions match TRBD1. CDR3 length: 14 residues. Germline values: CDR1 SEHNR, CDR2 FQNEAQ (reference sequence). The ends lost 5 bases at V and 5 bases at J; junction bases unmatched: 3. CDR3 sequence reads: CASSPGQGAYGYTF. CDR3 sequence (DNA): TGTGCCAGCAGCCCGGGACAGGGGGCATATGGCTACACCTTC.

V usage is TRBV27 and J usage is TRBJ2-1; weak D call: TRBD1 (6 bases). The CDR3 loop spans 14 amino acids. V was cut by 3 bases and J by 6 bases, with 12 bases left in between. Germline V gene data show CDR1 as MNHEY and CDR2 as SMNVEV (reference sequence). CDR3 coding DNA: TGTGCCAGCAGTTTCCTGGGGGCTGCCAATGAGCAGTTCTTC. Encoded protein: CASSFLGAANEQFF.

The V call is TRBV7-8, the J call TRBJ1-5, with D perhaps matching TRBD1 (6 bases). CDR1 SGHVS and CDR2 FQNEAQ come from the germline V gene. The V end lost 4 bases, the J end lost 7 bases, and 14 bases lay between the germline ends. The CDR3 has 14 residues. CDR3 in DNA: TGTGCCAGCAGCTGGGACACTAACATACAGCCCCAGCATTTT. It codes for CASSWDTNIQPQHF.

The chain uses TRBV19 and TRBJ1-2; 11 nucleotides agree with TRBD1. V lost 2 bases to trimming and J lost 5 bases; unmatched junction nucleotides: 4. This CDR3 has 15 residues. The germline V gene has CDR1 LNHDA and CDR2 SQIVND (reference sequence). The CDR3 protein is CASSINRDRGYGYTF. CDR3 nucleotides: TGTGCCAGTAGTATAAACCGGGACAGGGGGTATGGCTACACCTTC.

This rearrangement joins TRBV15 to TRBJ2-5; possibly TRBD2 for D (6 bases). The J call may be wrong; the DNA end is better matched by TRBJ2-7. The CDR3 runs to 15 residues. Germline V lookup: CDR1 LNHNV, CDR2 YYDKDF (reference sequence). CDR3 sequence (DNA): TGTGCCACCAGCAGGGGTCTCGGGAGCTCCTACGAGCAGTACTTC. Its protein product is CATSRGLGSSYEQYF.

The chain recombines TRBV11-2 with TRBJ2-3; weak D call: TRBD2 (6 bases). The V end was cut by 1 base, the J end by 2 bases, with 10 bases between. Per the germline V gene, CDR1 is SGHAT and CDR2 is FQNNGV. This CDR3 spans 15 amino acids. CDR3 protein: CASSLVAVITDTQYF. CDR3 coding DNA: TGTGCCAGCAGCTTAGTAGCGGTAATCACAGATACGCAGTATTTT.

This chain uses TRBV4-3 with TRBJ2-3; D perhaps matches TRBD2 (6 bases). Trimming took off 0 bases at V and 3 bases at J, with 13 bases between the two ends. This CDR3 is 16 amino acids long. Germline V gene sequence: CDR1 LGHNA, CDR2 YSLEER. This CDR3 is CASSQDGLATTDTQYF. CDR3 DNA sequence: TGCGCCAGCAGCCAAGATGGCCTAGCGACAACAGATACGCAGTATTTT.

This chain links TRBV9 with TRBJ2-1, with 11 bases aligning to TRBD2. Germline CDR1 reads SGDLS; CDR2 reads YYNGEE. The ends lost 4 bases at V and 7 bases at J; junction bases unmatched: 4. The CDR3 runs 14 residues. Written as DNA, the CDR3 is TGTGCCAGCAGCACTAGCGGGAGTTGGAATGAGCAGTTCTTC. Protein sequence: CASSTSGSWNEQFF.

The rearrangement links TRBV28 to TRBJ1-5; D gene uncertain. The length of the CDR3 is 15 residues. V was pared by 2 bases and J by 0 bases, with 8 bases between. CDR1 is MDHEN and CDR2 is SYDVKM in the germline V gene. The CDR3 loop is CASSLPGDSNQPQHF. CDR3 in DNA: TGTGCCAGCAGTTTACCAGGCGATAGCAATCAGCCCCAGCATTTT.

This chain links TRBV19 with TRBJ2-1, with a tentative D call TRBD2 (5 bases). The V end was cut by 2 bases, the J end by 7 bases, with 12 bases between. The CDR3 runs to 14 residues. Looked up from germline, CDR1 is LNHDA and CDR2 is SQIVND (reference sequence). The CDR3 loop reads CASSIQAPGNEQFF. DNA for the CDR3: TGTGCCAGTAGTATACAGGCCCCGGGAAATGAGCAGTTCTTC.

The chain joins TRBV5-4 to TRBJ2-3, with TRBD2 matching 11 bases. Germline V gene lookup returns CDR1 SGHNT and CDR2 YYREEE (reference sequence). The CDR3 consists of 15 residues. Trimming at V came to 4 bases and at J to 2 bases, leaving 3 bases not matched to a gene. The CDR3 DNA is TGTGCCAGCAGCCGGACTAGCGGGCACACAGATACGCAGTATTTT. Translation: CASSRTSGHTDTQYF.

CDR3 nucleotides: TGTGCCAGCAGCCAACTCCCGGGACTAGCGCTCGAGCAGTACTTC. This sequence encodes CASSQLPGLALEQYF. The chain joins TRBV7-2 to TRBJ2-7; 10 bases are shared with TRBD2. With 5 bases clipped from V and 6 bases from J, the junction kept 10 bases outside the gene matches. Germline lookup yields CDR1 SGHTA and CDR2 FQGNSA. This CDR3 has 15 amino acids. The whole variable domain, filled in from reference TRBV7-2 and TRBJ2-7, reads GAGVSQSPSNKVTEKGKDVELRCDPISGHTALYWYRQSLGQGLEFLIYFQGNSAPDKSGLPSDRFSAERTGGSVSTLTIQRTQQEDSAVYLCASSQLPGLALEQYFGPGTRLTVT.

This chain connects TRBV19 to TRBJ2-5; D possibly corresponds to TRBD2 (7 bases). The end of the DNA is better explained by TRBJ2-7, so the J call may be wrong. CDR1 and CDR2 from the germline V gene are LNHDA and SQIVND (reference sequence). The CDR3 sequence is 16 residues long. The CDR3 here is CASSPGSGTSSYEQYF. CDR3 in DNA: TGTGCCAGTAGTCCGGGAAGCGGGACAAGCTCCTACGAGCAGTACTTC.

The rearrangement joins TRBV6-1 to TRBJ2-3, with D hard to call. V was cut by 4 bases and J by 2 bases, with 10 bases left in between. Germline CDR1 is MNHNS and CDR2 is SASEGT. The CDR3 spans 14 residues. CDR3 region: CASSVPRFTDTQYF. CDR3 DNA: TGTGCCAGCAGTGTCCCTAGGTTCACAGATACGCAGTATTTT.

The gene calls are TRBV11-3 and TRBJ2-5; perhaps TRBD2 as D (6 bases). The germline V and J ends were trimmed by 5 bases and 4 bases, with 17 bases remaining between them. The germline V gene encodes CDR1 SGHNT and CDR2 YENEEA. The CDR3 totals 15 residues. In DNA, the CDR3 is TGTGCCAGCAGCCCTGGGGACTCCGAGGGAGAGACCCAGTACTTC. It yields the protein CASSPGDSEGETQYF.

The rearrangement joins TRBV21-1 to TRBJ2-7; TRBD2 is the table's D call, not checked against the DNA. TRBV21-1 constitutes a pseudogene. This CDR3 contains 14 residues. As DNA, the CDR3 is TGTGCCAGCAACCCGACTGGAGGACGCTACGAGCAGTACTTC. Amino acids: CASNPTGGRYEQYF.